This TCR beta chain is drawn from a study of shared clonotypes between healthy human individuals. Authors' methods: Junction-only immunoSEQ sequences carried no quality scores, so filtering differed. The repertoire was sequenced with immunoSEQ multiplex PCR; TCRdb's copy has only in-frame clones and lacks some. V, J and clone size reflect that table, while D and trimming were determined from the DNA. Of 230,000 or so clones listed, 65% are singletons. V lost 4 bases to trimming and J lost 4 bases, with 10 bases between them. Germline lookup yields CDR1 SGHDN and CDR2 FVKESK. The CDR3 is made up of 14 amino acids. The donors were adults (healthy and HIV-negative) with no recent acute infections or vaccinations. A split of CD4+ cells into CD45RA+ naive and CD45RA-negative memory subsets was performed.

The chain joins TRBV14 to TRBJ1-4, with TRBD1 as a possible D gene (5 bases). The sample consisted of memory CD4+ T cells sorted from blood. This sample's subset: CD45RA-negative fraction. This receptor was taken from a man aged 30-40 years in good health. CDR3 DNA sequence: TGTGCCAGCAGCCCGGGACGGAGTAATGAAAAACTGTTTTTT. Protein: CASSPGRSNEKLFF.